Following are 18 T cell receptor beta chains from one sample sequenced in a study of T cell responses to AZD1222 COVID-19 vaccine. Using immunoSEQ multiplex PCR, the repertoire was profiled, and TCRdb retains in-frame clones only, with some absent. This repertoire shows roughly 120,000 clones, 70% to 90% found once; its top ten account for roughly 14%. This material consisted of peripheral blood, taken 28 days after the second AZD1222 dose. The receptors here all came from an adult who received the AZD1222 COVID-19 vaccine.

V is TRBV5-1 and J is TRBJ2-2; 8 positions match TRBD2. The junction had 4 bases not matched to a gene; V was cut back by 3 bases and J by 6 bases. Per germline, CDR1 SGHRS and CDR2 YFSETQ. The length of the CDR3 is 14 residues. This CDR3 reads CASSSGLDAGELFF. CDR3 bases: TGCGCCAGCAGCTCGGGACTAGATGCCGGGGAGCTGTTTTTT.

The rearrangement joins TRBV3-1 (or the pseudogene TRBV3-2) to TRBJ1-2; D unclear. There are 13 residues in the CDR3. Deletions cut 1 base from V and 8 bases from J, with 11 bases between. CDR1 is LGHDT and CDR2 is YNNKEL in the germline V gene (reference sequence). In nucleotides, the CDR3 is TGTGCCAGCAGCCAAGCTGGGCCTGGCGGCTACACCTTC. This codes for CASSQAGPGGYTF.

J is TRBJ2-2 and V is TRBV11-3, with a possible D match to TRBD2 (6 bases). Between the trimmed V and J ends, which lost 0 bases and 7 bases, there was a span of 12 bases. The CDR3 is 15 residues long. Germline assignment: CDR1 SGHNT and CDR2 YENEEA. The CDR3 bases are TGTGCCAGCAGCTTAGAGGGCGGGGCCGACGGGGAGCTGTTTTTT. Translation gives CASSLEGGADGELFF.

The V gene is TRBV6-5, the J gene TRBJ2-1; 11 bases line up with TRBD2. Germline CDR1 is MNHEY and CDR2 is SVGAGI. V was clipped by 9 bases and J by 2 bases; unmatched bases: 3. The CDR3 is 14 amino acids. In DNA, the CDR3 is TGTGCCAGGGTAGCGGGAGGGGCCTACAATGAGCAGTTCTTC. Amino acids: CARVAGGAYNEQFF.

The table lists this clone with a count of one. The rearrangement uses TRBV5-1 and TRBJ2-3, with 11 nucleotides matching TRBD1. Germline assignment: CDR1 SGHRS and CDR2 YFSETQ. This CDR3 contains 16 residues. With 0 bases clipped from V and 9 bases from J, the junction kept 9 bases outside the gene matches. DNA of the CDR3: TGCGCCAGCAGCTTGGCTATGGACAGGGGGCTGGGGACGCAGTATTTT. This gives the protein CASSLAMDRGLGTQYF.

The V and J genes are TRBV28 and TRBJ2-3; D gene ambiguous. Germline assignment: CDR1 MDHEN and CDR2 SYDVKM. The CDR3 extends over 16 amino acids. V was clipped by 2 bases and J by 0 bases, with 12 bases between them. CDR3 sequence reads: CASSLNPYSSTDTQYF. DNA for the CDR3: TGTGCCAGCAGTTTAAATCCCTACTCTAGCACAGATACGCAGTATTTT.

CDR3 bases: TGCGCCAGCAGCCGCGTACAGGGGGCAGGAAACACCATATATTTT. Protein sequence: CASSRVQGAGNTIYF. This chain links TRBV4-1 with TRBJ1-3; 9 bases are a match to TRBD1. The junction had 5 bases not matched to a gene; V was cut back by 4 bases and J by 4 bases. Germline values: CDR1 MGHRA, CDR2 YSYEKL. The CDR3 totals 15 residues.

J is TRBJ2-7 and V is TRBV7-6; no definite D call. Trimming cost V 1 base and J 1 base, with 11 bases left between them. The CDR3 loop spans 15 amino acids. The germline CDR1 and CDR2 sequences are SGHVS and FNYEAQ. CDR3 sequence (DNA): TGTGCCAGCAGCTTAGAGATAGCTAAATCCTACGAGCAGTACTTC. Its protein is CASSLEIAKSYEQYF.

The rearrangement links TRBV21-1 to TRBJ1-5. TRBV21-1 is classified as a pseudogene. The CDR3 covers 12 residues. CDR3 DNA sequence: TGTGCCAGCAGCAAAGGTCGGCAGCCCCAGCATTTT. Protein sequence: CASSKGRQPQHF.

V usage is TRBV27 and J usage is TRBJ2-2; TRBD1 matches 7 bases. CDR1 and CDR2 (germline): MNHEY, SMNVEV (reference sequence). The CDR3 runs to 16 residues. Trimming removed 4 bases from V and 0 bases from J; junction bases left unmatched: 5. Here the CDR3 DNA reads TGTGCCAGCAGTTCGACAGGGCCCTCGAACACCGGGGAGCTGTTTTTT. This gives the protein CASSSTGPSNTGELFF.

This chain connects TRBV28 to TRBJ2-5; 7 bases align to TRBD1. The CDR3 spans 14 residues. Trimming cost V 4 bases and J 4 bases; bases outside gene matches: 6. Germline V gene data show CDR1 as MDHEN and CDR2 as SYDVKM. For the CDR3, the DNA is TGTGCCAGCAGTTCCTCGTACAGGGGAGAGACCCAGTACTTC. Translating it yields CASSSSYRGETQYF.

The gene calls are TRBV24-1 and TRBJ2-1; TRBD2 might be the D (5 bases). From germline, CDR1 is KGHDR and CDR2 SFDVKD. The V gene lost 0 bases and the J gene lost 0 bases, with 8 bases spanning the gap. CDR3 length equals 16 residues. DNA of the CDR3: TGTGCCACCAGTGATTTGAGCGGAAGCTCCTACAATGAGCAGTTCTTC. It translates to CATSDLSGSSYNEQFF.

This chain joins TRBV5-8 and TRBJ2-1; 11 bases line up with TRBD2. V shed 5 bases, J shed 6 bases, and the junction held 7 bases outside the gene matches. This CDR3 spans 15 amino acids. Germline V gene sequence: CDR1 SGHTS, CDR2 YDEGEE. The CDR3 sequence is CASSPGTSGGNEQFF. In nucleotides, the CDR3 is TGTGCCAGCAGTCCCGGGACTAGCGGAGGCAATGAGCAGTTCTTC.

The chain links TRBV5-1 to TRBJ2-3; TRBD2 matches 13 bases. With 4 bases clipped from V and 6 bases from J, the junction kept 5 bases outside the gene matches. This CDR3 is 15 amino acids long. CDR1 SGHRS and CDR2 YFSETQ come from the germline V gene. The CDR3: CASSTGLAGADTQYF. The CDR3 bases are TGCGCCAGCAGCACCGGACTAGCGGGGGCCGATACGCAGTATTTT.

The sample holds a few counts of this clone. The J gene is TRBJ1-1, the V gene TRBV7-2; D unclear. The germline V and J ends were trimmed by 3 bases and 0 bases, with 11 bases remaining between them. CDR3 length: 15 amino acids. Germline CDR1 and CDR2: SGHTA and FQGNSA. Here the CDR3 reads CASSFYLGVNTEAFF. The CDR3 nucleotides are TGTGCCAGCAGCTTTTATTTGGGTGTGAACACTGAAGCTTTCTTT.

To note about this clone: Other DNA sequences in the sample encode the same CDR3. The rearrangement uses TRBV2 and TRBJ2-1; TRBD2 matches at 8 bases. V lost 3 bases, J lost 7 bases, and 8 bases stayed unmatched. Germline loops: CDR1 SNHLY, CDR2 FYNNEI. CDR3 length equals 15 residues. The CDR3 DNA is TGTGCCAGCAGTGATTTGGCGGGAGGCTTGAATGAGCAGTTCTTC. This encodes CASSDLAGGLNEQFF.

The V call is TRBV10-3, the J call TRBJ1-5; unclear D gene. Germline CDR1 reads ENHRY; CDR2 reads SYGVKD. CDR3 length equals 12 residues. Trimming pared 11 bases from V and 2 bases from J, leaving 10 bases between. Here the CDR3 reads CASREGNQPQHF. CDR3 sequence (DNA): TGTGCCTCCCGGGAGGGCAATCAGCCCCAGCATTTT.

This chain connects TRBV19 to TRBJ1-2, with 9 bases that match TRBD1. Germline lookup yields CDR1 LNHDA and CDR2 SQIVND (reference sequence). CDR3 size: 10 residues. V gave up 11 bases and J gave up 6 bases; unmatched junction bases: 1. CDR3 sequence: CAGDRDGYTF. The CDR3 nucleotides read TGTGCCGGGGACAGGGATGGCTACACCTTC.